One and the same sample provided the 27 T cell receptor beta chains below, sequenced in a study of regulatory T cells in long-lasting Graves disease. Time point of the sample: newly diagnosed GD, antithyroid drugs for less than 3 months. With RNA extracted from PBMCs as input, the TCR library was made. For TCR beta, libraries came from iRepertoire HTBI primers and Arm-PCR of CDR3 regions. One entry per CDR3 protein, called by TCRdb with MiXCR from the multiplex PCR reads. The sample comprises about 470,000 distinct CDR3 sequences, 15% to 20% of which are singletons, and 12% rests with the top ten. These same data were also listed under a study on T cells in Graves' hyperthyroidism and ophthalmopathy.

The sequenced sample was peripheral blood mononuclear cells (PBMCs), obtained at new diagnosis, from a patient treated with antithyroid drugs. These receptors came from a man between 40 and 49 years old with Graves disease.

This clonotype was observed a few times. V gene TRBV19 combines with J gene TRBJ1-2; D remains unclear. The CDR3 spans 12 residues. Trimming removed 3 bases from V and 4 bases from J, with 6 bases in between. The V gene's germline CDR1 is LNHDA and CDR2 SQIVND (reference sequence). DNA for the CDR3: TGTGCCAGTAGTATGGGTACCTATGGCTACACCTTC. Translating it yields CASSMGTYGYTF.

This clonotype showed up many times. The chain has TRBV7-9 and TRBJ2-1; possible D gene TRBD1, 6 bases. In germline, CDR1 is SEHNR, CDR2 FQNEAQ (reference sequence). Trimming removed 5 bases from V and 9 bases from J, with 17 bases in between. The length of the CDR3 is 14 residues. The CDR3 DNA sequence: TGTGCCAGCAGCCGCGAATCACAGGGTACTGAGCAGTTCTTC. This translates into CASSRESQGTEQFF. Full variable domain (missing parts from reference TRBV7-9 and TRBJ2-1): DTGVSQNPRHKITKRGQNVTFRCDPISEHNRLYWYRQTLGQGPEFLTYFQNEAQLEKSRLLSDRFSAERPKGSFSTLEIQRTEQGDSAMYLCASSRESQGTEQFFGPGTRLTVL.

This clonotype was counted between two and nine times. V is TRBV5-1 and J is TRBJ2-3, with 9 bases identical to TRBD1. Germline V gives CDR1 SGHRS, CDR2 YFSETQ. The CDR3 has 15 amino acids. The V and J ends lost 4 bases and 4 bases, in that order; junction bases with no gene match: 7. The CDR3 loop reads CASSKGQGGADTQYF. The DNA for the CDR3 is TGCGCCAGCAGCAAGGGACAGGGTGGGGCAGATACGCAGTATTTT.

The table lists this clonotype with many counts. This chain uses TRBV29-1 with TRBJ2-1, with TRBD2 as a possible D gene (6 bases). The CDR3 loop spans 14 amino acids. Germline CDR1 is SQVTM and CDR2 is ANQGSEA. V lost 7 bases and J 5 bases, leaving 18 bases between the germline ends. The CDR3 is CSAVQLALHNEQFF. The CDR3 DNA reads TGCAGCGCCGTCCAGCTAGCGCTGCACAATGAGCAGTTCTTC.

This clonotype was seen a few times. One end of the junction does not line up with germline, which may come from a read error. The chain has TRBV2 and TRBJ2-3, with TRBD2 matching over 13 bases. The DNA end is a closer match to TRBJ2-1, so the J assignment may be wrong. Germline V gene data show CDR1 as SNHLY and CDR2 as FYNNEI. There are 15 residues in the CDR3. The CDR3 protein is CTSSEGGLAGDEQFF. Here the CDR3 DNA reads TGTACCAGCAGTGAAGGTGGACTAGCGGGAGATGAGCAGTTCTTC.

As to this clonotype: A much larger clonotype is one base distant, so this may be a read error. As DNA, the CDR3 is TGTGCCAGCAGTCCTCAGGACAGATCCTATGGCTACACCTTC. It codes for CASSPQDRSYGYTF. The chain links TRBV28 to TRBJ1-2; D possibly corresponds to TRBD1 (6 bases). Germline CDR1 MDHEN, CDR2 SYDVKM. This CDR3 contains 14 residues. V dropped 5 bases and J dropped 4 bases, with 14 bases sitting between them.

This clonotype was detected ten times or more. The rearrangement links TRBV11-1 to TRBJ2-5; no reliable D call. Trimming cost V 5 bases and J 1 base, with 11 bases left between them. This CDR3 region has 14 residues. Germline lookup yields CDR1 SGHAT and CDR2 FQDESV (reference sequence). DNA for the CDR3: TGTGCCAGCAGCGAGGTTCGCGGCCAAGAGACCCAGTACTTC. Its translation is CASSEVRGQETQYF.

This clonotype was picked up many times. The chain joins TRBV6-1 to TRBJ2-5, with 7 bases fitting TRBD2. This CDR3 spans 16 amino acids. Losses at the gene ends were 6 bases for V and 2 bases for J; bases not matched to a gene: 12. Per germline, CDR1 MNHNS and CDR2 SASEGT. DNA for the CDR3: TGTGCCAGCAGCCCGCTCGGGGGGAGGGCACAAGAGACCCAGTACTTC. Its protein product is CASSPLGGRAQETQYF.

The rearrangement links TRBV6-2 or TRBV6-3 to TRBJ1-2; possibly TRBD1 for D (6 bases). Trimming stripped 0 bases from V and 6 bases from J, with 17 bases between. This CDR3 region has 16 residues. Germline V CDR1 and CDR2: MNHEY, SVGEGT. The CDR3 protein is CASSYSRGASADGYTF. CDR3 coding DNA: TGTGCCAGCAGTTACTCGAGGGGGGCAAGTGCGGATGGCTACACCTTC.

The V call is TRBV6-2 or TRBV6-3, the J call TRBJ2-4; 11 bases line up with TRBD1. CDR1 is MNHEY and CDR2 is SVGEGT in the germline V gene. This CDR3 is built from 15 residues. J lost 6 bases, V lost 8 bases, and 9 bases had no gene match. CDR3 nucleotide sequence: TGTGCCAGCTCCTACCCGGGGACAGGGGGAAACATTCAGTACTTC. Its protein is CASSYPGTGGNIQYF.

This clonotype has only a few counts. This chain links TRBV13 with TRBJ2-7, with D maybe TRBD1 (6 bases). Trimming shortened V by 7 bases and J by 5 bases, and 18 bases separated the two germline ends. The CDR3 totals 14 residues. The germline V gene has CDR1 PRHDT and CDR2 FYEKMQ (reference sequence). The DNA for the CDR3 is TGTGCCAGCACCCTCTACAGGGTAACCCACGAGCAGTACTTC. Protein product: CASTLYRVTHEQYF.

This clonotype was recorded many times. The CDR3 reads CASSLDGTLYEQYF. The CDR3 DNA reads as TGTGCCAGCAGCTTAGACGGGACTCTCTACGAGCAGTACTTC. The chain couples TRBV7-2 to TRBJ2-7; a possible D gene is TRBD2 (6 bases). Germline lookup yields CDR1 SGHTA and CDR2 FQGNSA. Trimming left V 1 base short and J 3 bases short, with 10 bases between. The CDR3 has 14 residues.

This clonotype was recorded at least ten times. The chain recombines TRBV7-9 with TRBJ2-7; 11 nucleotides line up with TRBD2. V was pared by 5 bases and J by 5 bases, with 17 bases of the junction left unmatched. The germline gives CDR1 SEHNR, CDR2 FQNEAQ (reference sequence). This CDR3 spans 18 amino acids. Here the CDR3 DNA reads TGTGCCAGCAGCCAGAGCGTAAACCTAGCGGGAGGTGACAACGAGCAGTACTTC. It codes for CASSQSVNLAGGDNEQYF.

This rearrangement joins TRBV5-6 to TRBJ2-1; D call uncertain. Per the germline V gene, CDR1 is SGHDT and CDR2 is YYEEEE. Trimming cost V 2 bases and J 1 base, with 16 bases left between them. There are 17 residues in the CDR3. CDR3 in DNA: TGTGCCAGCAGCTTTCCCGCGGCCTCGACTTCCTACAATGAGCAGTTCTTC. Its protein product is CASSFPAASTSYNEQFF.

This clonotype was recorded at least ten times. V gene TRBV9 combines with J gene TRBJ2-1; 10 bases match TRBD2. Germline-derived CDR1 and CDR2 are SGDLS and YYNGEE. V trimming: 3 bases; J trimming: 10 bases; junction bases outside the gene matches: 7. The CDR3 length is 14 residues. In DNA form, the CDR3 reads TGTGCCAGCAGCGATAGACTAGCGGGCACAGAGCAGTTCTTC. Translated, it gives CASSDRLAGTEQFF. Using reference TRBV9 and TRBJ2-1 for the parts outside the CDR3, the full variable domain is DSGVTQTPKHLITATGQRVTLRCSPRSGDLSVYWYQQSLDQGLQFLIQYYNGEERAKGNILERFSAQQFPDLHSELNLSSLELGDSALYFCASSDRLAGTEQFFGPGTRLTVL.

The gene calls are TRBV5-1 and TRBJ2-1; 7 bases agree with TRBD2. Germline assignment: CDR1 SGHRS and CDR2 YFSETQ. V was pared by 4 bases and J by 5 bases, with 9 bases of the junction left unmatched. The CDR3 sequence is 15 residues long. The CDR3 DNA reads TGCGCCAGCAGCCCCCGCGGGAGAACCGACAATGAGCAGTTCTTC. Translation: CASSPRGRTDNEQFF.

This clonotype was counted many times. The rearrangement links TRBV27 to TRBJ2-1; 8 bases line up with TRBD1. This CDR3 region has 17 residues. Germline V lookup: CDR1 MNHEY, CDR2 SMNVEV (reference sequence). J gave up 0 bases and V 6 bases, and 10 bases lay outside the gene matches. In DNA form, the CDR3 reads TGTGCCAGCAGCAAAGGACAGGGCACATTCTCCTACAATGAGCAGTTCTTC. Protein sequence: CASSKGQGTFSYNEQFF.

Ten or more counts support this clonotype. The chain employs TRBV4-2 and TRBJ2-5; 11 nucleotides align to TRBD2. V gave up 4 bases and J gave up 2 bases; unmatched junction bases: 6. CDR1 and CDR2 from the germline V gene are LGHNA and YNFKEQ. CDR3 length equals 16 residues. CDR3 region: CASSPEGLAEQETQYF. The CDR3 DNA reads TGTGCCAGCAGCCCAGAGGGACTAGCGGAACAAGAGACCCAGTACTTC.

This chain uses TRBV2 with TRBJ2-3, with TRBD2 matching 9 bases. Looked up from germline, CDR1 is SNHLY and CDR2 is FYNNEI. Losses at the gene ends were 6 bases for V and 6 bases for J; bases not matched to a gene: 7. The length of the CDR3 is 14 residues. The CDR3 DNA reads TGTGCCAGCAGCGTCCCCGGGACTAGCGATACGCAGTATTTT. Encoded protein: CASSVPGTSDTQYF.

In its sample, this clonotype was seen many times. The chain is built from TRBV18 and TRBJ2-3, with D perhaps matching TRBD2 (5 bases). The ends were cut back, 4 bases at V and 2 bases at J, with 16 bases in the middle. CDR3 size: 16 residues. Germline V gene lookup returns CDR1 KGHSH and CDR2 LQKENI. The CDR3: CASSLSRSGSTDTQYF. The CDR3 nucleotides are TGTGCCAGCTCACTCTCTAGGAGCGGATCCACAGATACGCAGTATTTT. Using reference TRBV18 and TRBJ2-3 for the parts outside the CDR3, the full variable domain is NAGVMQNPRHLVRRRGQEARLRCSPMKGHSHVYWYRQLPEEGLKFMVYLQKENIIDESGMPKERFSAEFPKEGPSILRIQQVVRGDSAAYFCASSLSRSGSTDTQYFGPGTRLTVL.

This clonotype was seen repeatedly, ten times or more. The J gene is TRBJ2-3, the V gene TRBV6-2 or TRBV6-3; the D is unclear. Trimming removed 7 bases at V and 1 base at J, with 9 bases between. CDR1 is MNHEY, CDR2 SVGEGT, per germline. The length of the CDR3 is 13 residues. The CDR3 coding sequence is TGTGCCAGCACCAGGAAGGGCACAGATACGCAGTATTTT. Amino acid sequence: CASTRKGTDTQYF.

This clonotype was seen once. The chain recombines TRBV19 with TRBJ1-5; 7 nucleotides agree with TRBD1. V lost 8 bases, J lost 5 bases, and 15 bases stayed unmatched. CDR1 and CDR2 from the germline V gene are LNHDA and SQIVND (reference sequence). This CDR3 has 16 amino acids. The CDR3 sequence is CASVQTGGTVDQPQHF. The CDR3, as DNA: TGTGCCAGTGTCCAGACGGGGGGGACAGTTGATCAGCCCCAGCATTTT.

This clonotype was picked up many times. The chain couples TRBV7-3 to TRBJ2-2; 12 bases are a match to TRBD1. V dropped 4 bases and J dropped 7; count of bases not matched to a gene: 7. The CDR3 length is 16 residues. In germline, CDR1 is SGHTA, CDR2 FQGTGA. The CDR3 loop reads CASSYPGTGGGGELFF. In DNA form, the CDR3 reads TGTGCCAGCAGCTATCCCGGGACAGGGGGCGGCGGGGAGCTGTTTTTT.

This clonotype was found many times. The chain is built from TRBV20-1 and TRBJ2-7; TRBD1 aligns across 7 bases. The CDR3 has 15 amino acids. Trimming at V came to 4 bases and at J to 3 bases, leaving 12 bases not matched to a gene. Germline values: CDR1 DFQATT, CDR2 SNEGSKA (reference sequence). The CDR3 here is CSATTLRQGSYEQYF. As DNA, the CDR3 is TGCAGTGCTACAACGTTAAGACAGGGTAGCTACGAGCAGTACTTC.

This clonotype was observed a few times. The rearrangement joins TRBV6-5 to TRBJ1-3; the D is unclear. Germline assignment: CDR1 MNHEY and CDR2 SVGAGI. Trimming shortened V by 2 bases and J by 0 bases, and 8 bases separated the two germline ends. The CDR3 is 15 residues long. CDR3 DNA sequence: TGTGCCAGCAGTTACCTAGGAGACTCTGGAAACACCATATATTTT. Translation: CASSYLGDSGNTIYF.

The sample holds many counts of this clonotype. The chain is built from TRBV28 and TRBJ2-5; TRBD1 matches at 7 bases. CDR3 size: 14 residues. Germline CDR1 and CDR2: MDHEN and SYDVKM. Unmatched junction bases numbered 8, after V lost 3 bases and J lost 7 bases. Here the CDR3 reads CASSLRTGAGTQYF. The CDR3 coding sequence is TGTGCCAGCAGTTTGAGGACAGGAGCTGGGACCCAGTACTTC.

In its sample, this clonotype was seen many times. This sequence joins TRBV30 and TRBJ2-1; D may be TRBD1 or TRBD2 (6 bases each). Germline CDR1 is GTSNPN and CDR2 is SVGIG (reference sequence). The CDR3 is made up of 10 amino acids. CDR3 protein: CARGAREQFF. CDR3 coding DNA: TGTGCGAGGGGGGCGAGGGAGCAGTTCTTC.